This note documents a single T cell receptor (beta chain) sequence. Original methodology: Estimation of nucleated cell counts was performed using reference gene primer amplification. Produced via immunoSEQ multiplex PCR; TCRdb's table is partial and in-frame only. V, J and clone size are taken as reported in that table, and D and trimming were inferred from the DNA itself. The sample yields about 120,000 clones, around 87% seen once. The sample comes from a study of blood T cell repertoires in COVID-19. Looking at the study overall: Italy, Spain and the United States were the sources of the convalescent and acute COVID-19 samples. The cDNA or gDNA used as material had been derived from T cells, B-cell-depleted T cells, or PBMCs.

This CDR3 has 14 residues. Germline values: CDR1 SGHDN, CDR2 FVKESK. Trimming cost V 5 bases and J 3 bases, with 11 bases left between them. This TCR came from a woman aged 70-85 years with acute or convalescent COVID-19. The sequencing sample was made of peripheral blood. The chain employs TRBV14 and TRBJ1-3; D not resolved. CDR3 sequence: CASSSRRDGNTIYF. The CDR3, as DNA: TGTGCCAGCAGCTCTCGGAGGGATGGAAACACCATATATTTT. Using reference TRBV14 and TRBJ1-3 for the parts outside the CDR3, the full variable domain is EAGVTQFPSHSVIEKGQTVTLRCDPISGHDNLYWYRRVMGKEIKFLLHFVKESKQDESGMPNNRFLAERTGGTYSTLKVQPAELEDSGVYFCASSSRRDGNTIYFGEGSWLTVV.